This T cell receptor beta chain came from a study of T cells in Graves' hyperthyroidism and ophthalmopathy. The CDR3 has 14 residues. Trimming left V 0 bases short and J 8 bases short, with 11 bases between. The V gene's germline CDR1 is SGDLS and CDR2 YYNGEE. TCR beta CDR3 region amplification was performed from RNA transcripts. A first-round RT-PCR of the TCR CDR3 used the HTBI primer set. Each CDR3 protein gets one entry after TCRdb re-called the multiplex PCR reads with MiXCR. The sample consists of about 560,000 distinct CDR3 sequences, over 15% of them appearing once. Study findings and constraints: With a median lead of roughly 6.2 months before onset, the model predicted ophthalmopathy.

On this clonotype: The antigen remains unidentified.

Among the patients, aged 18 to 65, hyperthyroidism was newly diagnosed and had lasted under 2 months. This receptor was taken from a woman in her late teens or twenties with Graves' hyperthyroidism. The chain joins TRBV9 to TRBJ1-4, with D possibly TRBD1 on 5 matching bases. The sequencing input was blood. The CDR3 loop reads CASSVAAEGEKLFF. The CDR3 coding sequence is TGTGCCAGCAGCGTAGCGGCGGAGGGGGAAAAACTGTTTTTT.